This T cell receptor (beta chain) originates from a study of blood T cell repertoires in COVID-19. Turning to the study itself: Sample material is recorded as cDNA or gDNA derived from T cells, B-cell-depleted T cells, or PBMCs.

As processed by the authors: Estimation of nucleated cell counts relied on the amplification of reference gene primers. Assay: immunoSEQ multiplex PCR; the TCRdb copy retains only in-frame clones and omits some. That table gives V, J and clone size, and the DNA gave D and trimming. The data hold under 500,000 clones, with 87% observed a single time. Regarding this clone: The same CDR3 is also encoded by other DNA sequences in this sample.

Recruitment covered 20 to 25 US areas and drew participants whose ages spanned about 18 to 100 years. The source is a woman aged 18-29 years with acute COVID-19. Input material: PBMCs or T cells enriched from blood (not recorded which).

Here the CDR3 reads CASSLRGDEQYF. The CDR3 DNA follows: TGTGCCAGCAGTTTGCGCGGTGACGAGCAGTACTTC. V gene TRBV12-3 or TRBV12-4 combines with J gene TRBJ2-7; D gene ambiguous. Deletions cut 3 bases from V and 5 bases from J, with 8 bases between. This CDR3 contains 12 residues.